Given below is one TCR beta chain in context. The antigen is unknown. This sample is part of a study of shared clonotypes between healthy human individuals. Looking at the study overall: Contributing individuals were a couple of females and a few males aged 18 to 49. Regarding the study as a whole: Large sequencing depth failed to make sorted-subset sequencing complete, rarefaction showed. Generally, naive subsets came out with larger estimated richness than memory subsets.

CDR3 length: 15 residues. V shed 0 bases and J shed 2 bases, with 11 bases lying between them. Germline lookup yields CDR1 SGHNT and CDR2 YYREEE (reference sequence). Sequenced by immunoSEQ multiplex PCR; TCRdb stores in-frame clones only, minus some. The sample contains about 980,000 clones, 76% of which appear only once. The sequence came from a young man in good health. Sequencing was performed on memory CD4+ T cells sorted from blood. Subset described: CD45RA-negative fraction. The J gene is TRBJ1-2, the V gene TRBV5-4; D is perhaps TRBD1 (5 bases). CDR3 sequence reads: CASSLAHRSNYGYTF. The CDR3 DNA follows: TGTGCCAGCAGCTTGGCCCACAGGAGCAACTATGGCTACACCTTC.